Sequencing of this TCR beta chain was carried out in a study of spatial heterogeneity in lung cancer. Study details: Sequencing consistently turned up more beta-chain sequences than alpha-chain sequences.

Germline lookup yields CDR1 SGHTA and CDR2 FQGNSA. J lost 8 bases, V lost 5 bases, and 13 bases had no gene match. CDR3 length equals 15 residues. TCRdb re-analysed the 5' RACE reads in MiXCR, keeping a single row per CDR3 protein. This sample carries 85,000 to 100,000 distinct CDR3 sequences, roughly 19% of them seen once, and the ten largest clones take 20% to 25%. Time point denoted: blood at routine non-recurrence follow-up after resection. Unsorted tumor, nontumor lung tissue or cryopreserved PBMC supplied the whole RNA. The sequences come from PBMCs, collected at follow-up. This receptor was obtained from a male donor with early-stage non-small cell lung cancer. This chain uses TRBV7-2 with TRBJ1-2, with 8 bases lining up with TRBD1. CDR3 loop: CASSPSQGARTGYTF. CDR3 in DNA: TGTGCCAGCAGCCCTAGTCAGGGGGCCAGAACGGGCTACACCTTC.